The 25 T cell receptor beta chains listed next were all sequenced from one sample in a study of blood T cell repertoires in COVID-19. Sequencing used immunoSEQ multiplex PCR; TCRdb keeps in-frame clones, though not all of them. Of 250,000 or so clones in the sample, about 88% were seen once. Source material: peripheral blood. These receptors were obtained from a woman aged 40 to 55 who had recovered from COVID-19.

The J gene is TRBJ1-4, the V gene TRBV30, with D tentatively TRBD1 (6 bases). V shed 4 bases and J shed 5 bases, with 11 bases lying between them. The germline V gene encodes CDR1 GTSNPN and CDR2 SVGIG (reference sequence). The CDR3 covers 13 residues. DNA of the CDR3: TGTGCCTGGACCCAGGACAGAAATGAAAAACTGTTTTTT. Its protein is CAWTQDRNEKLFF.

The V and J genes are TRBV9 and TRBJ2-1; maybe TRBD2 (6 bases). The CDR3 loop spans 14 amino acids. Trimming left V 4 bases short and J 4 bases short, with 12 bases between. Germline V gives CDR1 SGDLS, CDR2 YYNGEE. The CDR3 loop reads CASSPHGGYNEQFF. The CDR3 DNA reads TGTGCCAGCAGCCCCCACGGGGGTTACAATGAGCAGTTCTTC.

V gene TRBV11-3 combines with J gene TRBJ1-1; 10 bases align to TRBD1. CDR1 SGHNT and CDR2 YENEEA come from the germline V gene. This CDR3 is built from 13 residues. The J segment lost 10 bases and the V segment lost 5 bases, leaving 7 bases of the junction unmatched. The CDR3 DNA reads as TGTGCCAGCAGCCCCGGGACAGGGGCGGGAGCTTTCTTT. This sequence encodes CASSPGTGAGAFF. Full variable domain (missing parts from reference TRBV11-3 and TRBJ1-1): EAGVVQSPRYKIIEKKQPVAFWCNPISGHNTLYWYLQNLGQGPELLIRYENEEAVDDSQLPKDRFSAERLKGVDSTLKIQPAELGDSAVYLCASSPGTGAGAFFGQGTRLTVV.

This chain joins TRBV19 and TRBJ2-2; 7 positions match TRBD2. Germline V gene data show CDR1 as LNHDA and CDR2 as SQIVND (reference sequence). There are 16 residues in the CDR3. Losses at the gene ends were 6 bases for V and 1 base for J; bases not matched to a gene: 8. The CDR3 loop is CASRGWAGENTGELFF. The DNA for the CDR3 is TGTGCCAGTAGGGGATGGGCGGGGGAGAACACCGGGGAGCTGTTTTTT.

V and J are TRBV29-1 and TRBJ2-1; D uncertain. Germline V CDR1 and CDR2: SQVTM, ANQGSEA. V was pared by 7 bases and J by 5 bases, with 12 bases between. This CDR3 spans 12 amino acids. The CDR3 DNA reads as TGCAGCGCCCAGAATGCCCACAATGAGCAGTTCTTC. Translation gives CSAQNAHNEQFF.

The chain employs TRBV7-9 and TRBJ1-2, with D possibly being TRBD1 (6 bases). Germline CDR1 is SEHNR and CDR2 is FQNEAQ (reference sequence). V shed 7 bases and J shed 4 bases, with 19 bases lying between them. The CDR3 totals 15 residues. CDR3 amino acids: CASTPEGGWSYGYTF. The CDR3 region has the DNA TGTGCCAGCACCCCTGAGGGGGGGTGGAGCTATGGCTACACCTTC.

This chain connects TRBV18 to TRBJ1-5, with D perhaps matching TRBD1 (6 bases). The CDR3 is 13 residues long. V lost 6 bases, J lost 6 bases, and 12 bases lay in between. Germline V lookup: CDR1 KGHSH, CDR2 LQKENI. The CDR3 protein is CASSGGGGQPQHF. In nucleotides, the CDR3 is TGTGCCAGCTCGGGAGGGGGTGGTCAGCCCCAGCATTTT.

The V call is TRBV7-9, the J call TRBJ2-3; tentatively, D is TRBD2 (6 bases). CDR1 is SEHNR, CDR2 FQNEAQ, per germline (reference sequence). V lost 5 bases and J lost 5, with 8 bases in between. This CDR3 spans 12 amino acids. This CDR3 reads CASSPGGDTQYF. The CDR3 DNA reads as TGTGCCAGCAGCCCCGGGGGAGATACGCAGTATTTT.

This clone has just a few counts. The chain has TRBV29-1 and TRBJ2-1; TRBD2 matches 7 bases. This CDR3 contains 13 residues. The ends lost 6 bases at V and 4 bases at J; junction bases unmatched: 6. The germline V gene encodes CDR1 SQVTM and CDR2 ANQGSEA. CDR3: CSVSMGGYNEQFF. CDR3 bases: TGCAGCGTCTCAATGGGAGGGTACAATGAGCAGTTCTTC.

J is TRBJ2-7 and V is TRBV28; 9 nucleotides align to TRBD1. Germline lookup yields CDR1 MDHEN and CDR2 SYDVKM. V lost 3 bases, J lost 1 base, and 4 bases stayed unmatched. CDR3 length equals 15 residues. In DNA form, the CDR3 reads TGTGCCAGCAGTTTGATCGGGACAGGGTCCTACGAGCAGTACTTC. Amino acids: CASSLIGTGSYEQYF.

This clone was seen once. This sequence joins TRBV6-1 and TRBJ1-2, with 7 bases identical to TRBD1. The CDR3 spans 14 residues. V was pared by 2 bases and J by 5 bases, with 5 bases of the junction left unmatched. Germline CDR1 is MNHNS and CDR2 is SASEGT. The CDR3 is CASSEPGRGYGYTF. Written as DNA, the CDR3 is TGTGCCAGCAGTGAACCAGGCAGGGGGTATGGCTACACCTTC.

This clone was recorded only once. V usage is TRBV12-3 or TRBV12-4 and J usage is TRBJ1-1; D is undetermined. The length of the CDR3 is 11 residues. Trimming cost V 6 bases and J 6 bases, with 8 bases left between them. The CDR3 DNA reads as TGTGCCAGCAGCCAGACTCCTGAAGCTTTCTTT. Amino acids: CASSQTPEAFF.

This clone was recorded once. V is TRBV7-8 and J is TRBJ1-1; 7 bases match TRBD1. The V gene end was trimmed by 5 bases and the J gene end by 1 base; junction bases not matched to a gene: 7. The V gene's germline CDR1 is SGHVS and CDR2 FQNEAQ. The CDR3 loop spans 15 amino acids. CDR3 protein: CASSRLDRTNTEAFF. CDR3 DNA sequence: TGTGCCAGCAGCCGACTGGACAGGACGAACACTGAAGCTTTCTTT.

The chain carries TRBV28 and TRBJ2-3; 9 nucleotides agree with TRBD1. Germline values: CDR1 MDHEN, CDR2 SYDVKM. The CDR3 contains 16 residues. Unmatched junction bases numbered 17, after V lost 9 bases and J lost 7 bases. CDR3 DNA: TGTGCCAGTCTCCAACCCCCGGGACAGGGCTCACATACGCAGTATTTT. It translates to CASLQPPGQGSHTQYF. Complete variable domain (other parts from reference TRBV28 and TRBJ2-3): DVKVTQSSRYLVKRTGEKVFLECVQDMDHENMFWYRQDPGLGLRLIYFSYDVKMKEKGDIPEGYSVSREKKERFSLILESASTNQTSMYLCASLQPPGQGSHTQYFGPGTRLTVL.

This chain uses TRBV19 with TRBJ2-7, with D perhaps matching TRBD2 (5 bases). Per germline, CDR1 LNHDA and CDR2 SQIVND (reference sequence). Trimming took 3 bases from V and 9 from J, leaving 21 bases between them. The CDR3 has 15 amino acids. The CDR3 sequence: CASSMEASRGRGQYF. In DNA, the CDR3 is TGTGCCAGTAGTATGGAGGCTAGCCGAGGGCGTGGGCAGTACTTC.

This clone was counted a single time. This chain uses TRBV30 with TRBJ1-2; 10 bases are a match to TRBD1. The CDR3 covers 13 residues. Germline V CDR1 and CDR2: GTSNPN, SVGIG (reference sequence). V gave up 5 bases and J gave up 8 bases; unmatched junction bases: 8. The CDR3 spells CAWGTGAGRGYTF. CDR3 in DNA: TGTGCCTGGGGGACAGGGGCCGGGCGGGGCTACACCTTC.

The rearrangement links TRBV4-3 to TRBJ2-1, with D unresolved. This CDR3 region has 16 residues. Trimming removed 0 bases from V and 0 bases from J, with 9 bases in between. Germline V gives CDR1 LGHNA, CDR2 YSLEER. The CDR3 is CASSQDAVSSYNEQFF. CDR3 nucleotides: TGCGCCAGCAGCCAAGATGCGGTCTCCTCCTACAATGAGCAGTTCTTC.

V usage is TRBV5-8 and J usage is TRBJ2-4; tentatively, D is TRBD1 (6 bases). This CDR3 region has 16 residues. Germline CDR1 SGHTS, CDR2 YDEGEE. The V gene lost 4 bases and the J gene lost 2 bases, with 16 bases spanning the gap. The CDR3 region is CASSPRQGLSKNIQYF. The CDR3 DNA reads TGTGCCAGCAGCCCCCGGCAGGGGTTGTCCAAAAACATTCAGTACTTC.

V usage is TRBV29-1 and J usage is TRBJ1-1; D unresolved. Germline V gene data show CDR1 as SQVTM and CDR2 as ANQGSEA. V was pared by 1 base and J by 4 bases, with 7 bases between. CDR3 length: 12 residues. CDR3 sequence reads: CSVEGQSTEAFF. The CDR3 DNA follows: TGCAGCGTTGAAGGCCAGTCCACTGAAGCTTTCTTT. The variable domain in full, completed from reference TRBV29-1 and TRBJ1-1, reads SAVISQKPSRDICQRGTSLTIQCQVDSQVTMMFWYRQQPGQSLTLIATANQGSEATYESGFVIDKFPISRPNLTFSTLTVSNMSPEDSSIYLCSVEGQSTEAFFGQGTRLTVV.

The V gene is TRBV25-1, the J gene TRBJ1-1; D is possibly TRBD1 (5 bases). V was trimmed by 1 base and J by 6 bases, leaving 9 bases between them. Germline V gene lookup returns CDR1 MGHDK and CDR2 SYGVNS. This CDR3 comprises 13 residues. The CDR3 reads CASSEWGRAEAFF. The CDR3 DNA is TGTGCCAGCAGTGAATGGGGCAGGGCTGAAGCTTTCTTT.

Here the CDR3 reads CASSFGGETQYF. In DNA, the CDR3 is TGTGCCAGCAGCTTCGGGGGAGAGACCCAGTACTTC. This sequence joins TRBV7-8 and TRBJ2-5; D may be TRBD2 (6 bases). In germline, CDR1 is SGHVS, CDR2 FQNEAQ. Trimming took 3 bases from V and 4 from J, leaving 6 bases between them. The CDR3 loop spans 12 amino acids. Variable domain in full (rest from reference TRBV7-8 and TRBJ2-5): GAGVSQSPRYKVAKRGQDVALRCDPISGHVSLFWYQQALGQGPEFLTYFQNEAQLDKSGLPSDRFFAERPEGSVSTLKIQRTQQEDSAVYLCASSFGGETQYFGPGTRLLVL.

The chain uses TRBV5-4 and TRBJ2-3; TRBD2 aligns across 10 bases. Per the germline V gene, CDR1 is SGHNT and CDR2 is YYREEE (reference sequence). V lost 4 bases to trimming and J lost 4 bases; unmatched junction nucleotides: 12. CDR3 size: 17 residues. The CDR3 protein is CASSAANSGRRPDTQYF. The CDR3, as DNA: TGTGCCAGCAGCGCCGCTAATAGCGGGAGGAGGCCAGATACGCAGTATTTT.

The chain's CDR3 is CAISERDLGQGAYEQYF. CDR3 nucleotide sequence: TGTGCCATCAGTGAGCGGGACCTAGGGCAGGGGGCCTACGAGCAGTACTTC. This rearrangement joins TRBV10-3 to TRBJ2-7; TRBD1 matches 7 bases. Unmatched junction bases numbered 12, after V lost 2 bases and J lost 2 bases. This CDR3 region has 17 residues. CDR1 is ENHRY, CDR2 SYGVKD, per germline.

The chain combines TRBV6-2 or TRBV6-3 with TRBJ2-2; D gene ambiguous. The CDR3 sequence is 12 residues long. V was pared by 7 bases and J by 6 bases, with 9 bases between. Looked up from germline, CDR1 is MNHEY and CDR2 is SVGEGT. CDR3 sequence (DNA): TGTGCCAGCACCCCCCCGGCCGGGGAGCTGTTTTTT. The encoded protein is CASTPPAGELFF.

The rearrangement uses TRBV10-3 and TRBJ2-2; 9 bases fit TRBD1. Germline V lookup: CDR1 ENHRY, CDR2 SYGVKD. Trimming cost V 6 bases and J 4 bases; bases outside gene matches: 6. The CDR3 consists of 15 residues. The CDR3 sequence: CAIRPTGGGTGELFF. The CDR3 coding sequence is TGTGCCATCAGACCGACAGGGGGAGGCACCGGGGAGCTGTTTTTT.